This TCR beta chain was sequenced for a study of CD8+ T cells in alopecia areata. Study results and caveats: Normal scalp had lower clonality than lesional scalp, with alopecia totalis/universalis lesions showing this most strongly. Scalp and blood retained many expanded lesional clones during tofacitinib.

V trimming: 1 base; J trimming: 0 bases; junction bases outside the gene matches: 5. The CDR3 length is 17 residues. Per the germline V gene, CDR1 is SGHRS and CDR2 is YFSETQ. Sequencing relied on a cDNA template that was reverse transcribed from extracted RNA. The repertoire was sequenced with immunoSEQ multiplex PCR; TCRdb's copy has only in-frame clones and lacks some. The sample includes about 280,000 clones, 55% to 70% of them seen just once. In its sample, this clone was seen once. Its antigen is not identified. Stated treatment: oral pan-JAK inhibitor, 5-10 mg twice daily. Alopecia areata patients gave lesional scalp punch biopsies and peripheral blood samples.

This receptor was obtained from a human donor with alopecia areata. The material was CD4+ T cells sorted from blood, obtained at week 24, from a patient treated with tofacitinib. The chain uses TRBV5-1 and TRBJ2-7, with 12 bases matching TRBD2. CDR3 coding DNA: TGCGCCAGCAGCTTGCGGACTAGCGGGGCGAGCTCCTACGAGCAGTACTTC. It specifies CASSLRTSGASSYEQYF.